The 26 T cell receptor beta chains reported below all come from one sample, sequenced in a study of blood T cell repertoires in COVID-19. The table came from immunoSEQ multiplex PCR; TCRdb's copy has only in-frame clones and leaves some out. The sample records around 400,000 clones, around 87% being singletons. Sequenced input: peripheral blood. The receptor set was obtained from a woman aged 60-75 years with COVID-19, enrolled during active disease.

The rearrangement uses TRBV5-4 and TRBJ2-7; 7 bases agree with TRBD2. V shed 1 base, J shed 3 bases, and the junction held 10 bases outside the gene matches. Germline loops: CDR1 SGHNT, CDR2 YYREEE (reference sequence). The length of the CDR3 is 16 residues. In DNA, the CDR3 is TGTGCCAGCAGCTTGAGCGGGGCGGCCCCCCTCTACGAGCAGTACTTC. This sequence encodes CASSLSGAAPLYEQYF.

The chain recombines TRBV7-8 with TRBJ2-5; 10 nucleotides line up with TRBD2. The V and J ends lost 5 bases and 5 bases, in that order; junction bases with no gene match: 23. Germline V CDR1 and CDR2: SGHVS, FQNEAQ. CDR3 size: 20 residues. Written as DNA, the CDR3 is TGTGCCAGCAGCCCCCGTTCGGGTAGCGGGGGGCTCCATCGCGACGAGACCCAGTACTTC. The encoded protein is CASSPRSGSGGLHRDETQYF.

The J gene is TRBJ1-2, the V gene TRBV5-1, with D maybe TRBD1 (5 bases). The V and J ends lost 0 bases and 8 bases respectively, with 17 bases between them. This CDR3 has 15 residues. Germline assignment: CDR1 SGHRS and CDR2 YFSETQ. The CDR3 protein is CASSLDVGGREGYTF. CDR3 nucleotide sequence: TGCGCCAGCAGCTTGGATGTGGGGGGAAGAGAAGGCTACACCTTC.

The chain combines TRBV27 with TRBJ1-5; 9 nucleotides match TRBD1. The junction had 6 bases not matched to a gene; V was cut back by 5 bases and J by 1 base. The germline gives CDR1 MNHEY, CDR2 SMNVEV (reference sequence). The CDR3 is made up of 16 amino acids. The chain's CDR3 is CASSKAGQGSNQPQHF. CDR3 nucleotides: TGTGCCAGCAGTAAGGCGGGACAGGGCAGCAATCAGCCCCAGCATTTT.

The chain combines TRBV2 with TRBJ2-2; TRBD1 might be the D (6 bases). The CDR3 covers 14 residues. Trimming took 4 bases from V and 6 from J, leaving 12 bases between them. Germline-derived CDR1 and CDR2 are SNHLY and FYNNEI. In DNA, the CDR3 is TGTGCCAGCAGTGTAACCCAGGGGCCCGGGGAGCTGTTTTTT. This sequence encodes CASSVTQGPGELFF.

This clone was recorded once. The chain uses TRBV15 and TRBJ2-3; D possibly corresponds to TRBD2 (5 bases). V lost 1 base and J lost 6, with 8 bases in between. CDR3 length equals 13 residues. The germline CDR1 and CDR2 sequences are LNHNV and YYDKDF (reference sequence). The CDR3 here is CATSRARGDTQYF. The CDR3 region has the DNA TGTGCCACCAGCAGAGCCCGCGGGGATACGCAGTATTTT.

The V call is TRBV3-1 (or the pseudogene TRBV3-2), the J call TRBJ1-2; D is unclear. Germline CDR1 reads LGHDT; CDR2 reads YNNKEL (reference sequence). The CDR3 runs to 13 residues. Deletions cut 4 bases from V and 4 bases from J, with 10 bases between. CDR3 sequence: CASSPTSSYGYTF. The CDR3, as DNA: TGTGCCAGCAGCCCGACATCCTCCTATGGCTACACCTTC.

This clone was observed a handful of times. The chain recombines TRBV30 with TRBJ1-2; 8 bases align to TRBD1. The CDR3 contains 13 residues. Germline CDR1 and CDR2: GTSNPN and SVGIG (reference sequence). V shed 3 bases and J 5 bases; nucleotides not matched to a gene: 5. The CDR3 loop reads CAWRAGQGYGYTF. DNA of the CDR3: TGTGCCTGGAGGGCAGGACAGGGTTATGGCTACACCTTC.

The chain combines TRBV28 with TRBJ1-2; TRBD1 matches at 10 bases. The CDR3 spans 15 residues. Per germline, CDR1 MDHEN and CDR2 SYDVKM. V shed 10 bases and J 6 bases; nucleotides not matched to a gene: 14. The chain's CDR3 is CATSGTGVFSNGYTF. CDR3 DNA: TGTGCCACCTCCGGGACAGGGGTTTTTTCTAATGGCTACACCTTC.

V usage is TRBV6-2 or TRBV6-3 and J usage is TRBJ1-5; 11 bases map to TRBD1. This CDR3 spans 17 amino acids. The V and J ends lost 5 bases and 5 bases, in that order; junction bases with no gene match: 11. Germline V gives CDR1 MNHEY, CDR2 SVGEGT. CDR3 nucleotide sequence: TGTGCCAGCAGTCAACGGACAGGGGGCCCTCCTTATCAGCCCCAGCATTTT. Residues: CASSQRTGGPPYQPQHF.

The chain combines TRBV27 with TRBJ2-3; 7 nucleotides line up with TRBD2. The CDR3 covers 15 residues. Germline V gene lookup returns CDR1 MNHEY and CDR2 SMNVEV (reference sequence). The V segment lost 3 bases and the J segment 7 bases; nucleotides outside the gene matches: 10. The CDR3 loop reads CASSLVSGVTNTQYF. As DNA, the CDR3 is TGTGCCAGCAGTTTGGTAAGCGGGGTGACGAATACGCAGTATTTT.

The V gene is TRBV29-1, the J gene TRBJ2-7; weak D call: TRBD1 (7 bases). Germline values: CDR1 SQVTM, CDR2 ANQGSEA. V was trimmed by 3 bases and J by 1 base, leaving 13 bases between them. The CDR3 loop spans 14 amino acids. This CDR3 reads CSVDQGGSSYEQYF. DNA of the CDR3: TGCAGCGTTGATCAGGGGGGTTCTTCCTACGAGCAGTACTTC.

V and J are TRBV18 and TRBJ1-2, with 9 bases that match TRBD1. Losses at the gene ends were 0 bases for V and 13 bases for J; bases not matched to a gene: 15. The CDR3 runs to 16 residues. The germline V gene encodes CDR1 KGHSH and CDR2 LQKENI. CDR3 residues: CASSPPVGTGPIVSTF. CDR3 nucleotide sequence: TGTGCCAGCTCACCACCGGTCGGGACAGGGCCCATCGTCTCCACCTTC.

The CDR3, as DNA: TGTGCCAGCAGCCGGAACAGGGGCCCAGATACGCAGTATTTT. The encoded protein is CASSRNRGPDTQYF. V usage is TRBV6-5 and J usage is TRBJ2-3; 7 bases are a match to TRBD1. The V gene's germline CDR1 is MNHEY and CDR2 SVGAGI. V shed 6 bases and J 4 bases; nucleotides not matched to a gene: 7. CDR3 length equals 14 residues.

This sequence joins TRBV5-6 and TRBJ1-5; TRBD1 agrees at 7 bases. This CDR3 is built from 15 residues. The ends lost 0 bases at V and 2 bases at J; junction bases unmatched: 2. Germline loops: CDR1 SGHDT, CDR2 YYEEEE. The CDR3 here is CASSLAGGGNQPQHF. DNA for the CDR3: TGTGCCAGCAGCTTGGCAGGGGGAGGCAATCAGCCCCAGCATTTT.

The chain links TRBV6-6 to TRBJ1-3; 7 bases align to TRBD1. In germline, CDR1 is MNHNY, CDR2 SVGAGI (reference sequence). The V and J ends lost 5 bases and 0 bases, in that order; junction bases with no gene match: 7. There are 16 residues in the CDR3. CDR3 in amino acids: CASSTPGGSSGNTIYF. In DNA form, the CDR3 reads TGTGCCAGCAGTACCCCAGGGGGGAGCTCTGGAAACACCATATATTTT.

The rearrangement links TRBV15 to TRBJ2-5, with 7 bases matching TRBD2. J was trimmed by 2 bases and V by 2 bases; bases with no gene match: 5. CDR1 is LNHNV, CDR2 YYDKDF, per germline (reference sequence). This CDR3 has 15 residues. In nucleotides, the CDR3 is TGTGCCACCAGCAGACCCTCAGCGGGACAAGAGACCCAGTACTTC. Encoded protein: CATSRPSAGQETQYF.

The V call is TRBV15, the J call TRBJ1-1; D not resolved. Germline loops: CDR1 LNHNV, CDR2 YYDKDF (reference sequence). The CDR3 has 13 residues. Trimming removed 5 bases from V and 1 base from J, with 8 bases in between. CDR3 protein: CATSFRQNTEAFF. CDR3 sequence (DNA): TGTGCCACCAGCTTCCGACAGAACACTGAAGCTTTCTTT.

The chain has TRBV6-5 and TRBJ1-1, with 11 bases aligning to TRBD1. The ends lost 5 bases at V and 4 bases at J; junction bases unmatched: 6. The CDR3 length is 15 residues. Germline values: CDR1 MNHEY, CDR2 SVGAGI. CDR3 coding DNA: TGTGCCAGCAGTACGGGGGGGACAGGGGGCACTGAAGCTTTCTTT. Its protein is CASSTGGTGGTEAFF.

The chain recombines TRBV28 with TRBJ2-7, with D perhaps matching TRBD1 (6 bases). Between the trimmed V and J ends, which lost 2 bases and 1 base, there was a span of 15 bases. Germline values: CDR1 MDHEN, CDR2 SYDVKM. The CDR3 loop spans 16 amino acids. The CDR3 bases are TGTGCCAGCAGTTTACGGTGGGGGCAGGCATCCTACGAGCAGTACTTC. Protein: CASSLRWGQASYEQYF.

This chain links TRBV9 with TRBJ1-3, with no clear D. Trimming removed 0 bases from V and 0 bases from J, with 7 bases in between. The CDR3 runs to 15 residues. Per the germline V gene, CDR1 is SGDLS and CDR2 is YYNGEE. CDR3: CASSVVGNSGNTIYF. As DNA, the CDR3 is TGTGCCAGCAGCGTAGTCGGGAACTCTGGAAACACCATATATTTT.

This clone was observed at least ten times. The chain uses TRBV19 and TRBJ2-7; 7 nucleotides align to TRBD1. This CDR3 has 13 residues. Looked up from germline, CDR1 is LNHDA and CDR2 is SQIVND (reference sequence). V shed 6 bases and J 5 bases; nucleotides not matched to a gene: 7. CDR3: CASRDRAAHEQYF. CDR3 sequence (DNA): TGTGCCAGTAGAGACAGGGCCGCCCACGAGCAGTACTTC.

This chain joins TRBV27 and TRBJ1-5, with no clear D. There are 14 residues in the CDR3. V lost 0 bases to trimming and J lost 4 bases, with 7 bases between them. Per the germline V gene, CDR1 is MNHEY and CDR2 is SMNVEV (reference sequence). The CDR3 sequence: CASSLSSPNQPQHF. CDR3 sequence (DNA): TGTGCCAGCAGTTTATCTTCTCCGAATCAGCCCCAGCATTTT.

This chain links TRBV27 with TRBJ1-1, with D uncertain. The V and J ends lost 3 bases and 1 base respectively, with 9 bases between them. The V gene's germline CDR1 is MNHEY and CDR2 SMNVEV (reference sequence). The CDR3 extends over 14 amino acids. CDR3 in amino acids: CASSFLLGNTEAFF. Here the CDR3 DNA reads TGTGCCAGCAGTTTCCTTCTCGGGAACACTGAAGCTTTCTTT.

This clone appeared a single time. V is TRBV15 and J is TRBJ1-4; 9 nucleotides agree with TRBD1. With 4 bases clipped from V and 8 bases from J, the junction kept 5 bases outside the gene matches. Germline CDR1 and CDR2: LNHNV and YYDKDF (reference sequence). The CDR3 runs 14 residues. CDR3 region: CATSTQGAGEKLFF. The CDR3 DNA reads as TGTGCCACCAGCACACAGGGGGCCGGAGAAAAACTGTTTTTT.

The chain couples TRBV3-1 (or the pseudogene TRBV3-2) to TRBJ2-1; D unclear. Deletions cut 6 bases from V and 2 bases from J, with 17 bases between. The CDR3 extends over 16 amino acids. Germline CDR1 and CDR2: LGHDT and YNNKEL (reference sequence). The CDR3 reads CASSPLQRSTYNEQFF. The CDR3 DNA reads TGTGCCAGCAGTCCCCTTCAGCGATCCACCTACAATGAGCAGTTCTTC.